These 19 T cell receptor beta chains originate from one sample sequenced in a study of glioma-infiltrating T cells (dated by TCRdb to the mid-2010s). The reads were generated on an Illumina MiSeq. TCR alpha and beta CDR3 regions were amplified with the iRepertoire nested amplicon-rescue multiplex PCR (arm-PCR) platform from RNA. The public reads were run again by TCRdb, first through fastp at Q25 and then through MiXCR, and only productive beta chains were kept. Each entry is one CDR3 protein sequence, shown with its most common DNA and genes. This sample comprises tens of thousands of distinct CDR3 sequences, about a quarter of them detected only once. About 6.7% of the sample is in the top ten clones. Material: glioma tissue, nonneoplastic brain tissue, or PBMCs (not recorded which). These receptors were obtained from a human donor with low-grade glioma or glioblastoma, undergoing nonglioma brain surgery, or in good health (not recorded which).

The sample holds many counts of this clonotype. J is TRBJ1-1 and V is TRBV4-1, with no clear D. CDR3 length: 13 amino acids. V was clipped by 3 bases and J by 3 bases, with 8 bases between them. Germline V gene data show CDR1 as MGHRA and CDR2 as YSYEKL. The CDR3 DNA reads as TGCGCCAGCAGCCAGACGGATGACACTGAAGCTTTCTTT. It is translated as CASSQTDDTEAFF.

This clonotype was seen at least ten times. The chain recombines TRBV6-1 with TRBJ1-2; no definite D call. Germline V gene sequence: CDR1 MNHNS, CDR2 SASEGT. Trimming removed 5 bases from V and 4 bases from J, with 14 bases in between. The CDR3 contains 14 residues. This CDR3 is CASSPGPALYGYTF. Here the CDR3 DNA reads TGTGCCAGCAGTCCCGGGCCCGCACTCTATGGCTACACCTTC.

With respect to this clonotype: This may be a read error: a much more frequent sequence differs by one nucleotide. The CDR3 DNA sequence: TGTGCCACCAGTGATGACGCTTCTTCGGGCAAAGATACGCAGTATTTT. Amino acids: CATSDDASSGKDTQYF. The V and J genes are TRBV24-1 and TRBJ2-3; D remains unclear. The CDR3 covers 16 residues. CDR1 and CDR2 from the germline V gene are KGHDR and SFDVKD. The V and J ends lost 3 bases and 5 bases respectively, with 17 bases between them.

Notes on this clonotype: This CDR3 fails to terminate in the conserved phenylalanine or tryptophan, so it likely reflects a read error. The DNA is left out, because the CDR3 cannot be placed on it with certainty; the CDR3 is given as TCRdb lists it. The CDR3 sequence is CASSEPGLGLTFL. The chain employs TRBV27 and TRBJ2-1; the D segment call TRBD2 is taken from the table without a DNA check. In germline, CDR1 is MNHEY, CDR2 SMNVEV (reference sequence). The CDR3 adds up to 13 amino acids, both ends counted.

This clonotype occurred many times. The chain has TRBV6-1 and TRBJ1-6; possibly TRBD1 for D (5 bases). Germline V lookup: CDR1 MNHNS, CDR2 SASEGT. This CDR3 comprises 14 residues. The V and J ends lost 6 bases and 7 bases respectively, with 13 bases between them. CDR3 nucleotide sequence: TGTGCCAGCAGGCGAGACAGACAGAATTCACCCCTCCACTTT. It codes for CASRRDRQNSPLHF.

As concerns this clonotype: The junction shows a germline mismatch at one end, possibly a read error. This rearrangement joins TRBV7-8 to TRBJ2-5; 11 bases are shared with TRBD1. Germline V gives CDR1 SGHVS, CDR2 FQNEAQ. CDR3 length: 15 amino acids. CDR3 sequence: CASGPGQGDQEAQYF. DNA for the CDR3: TGTGCCAGCGGCCCGGGACAGGGGGATCAAGAGGCCCAGTACTTC.

This chain links TRBV12-3 or TRBV12-4 with TRBJ2-5, with TRBD1 identical over 8 bases. The J segment lost 0 bases and the V segment lost 3 bases, leaving 9 bases of the junction unmatched. This CDR3 comprises 17 residues. CDR3 sequence (DNA): TGTGCCAGCAGTTTGGACAGGGTGGGGACCGACCAAGAGACCCAGTACTTC. It translates to CASSLDRVGTDQETQYF.

This chain connects TRBV5-6 to TRBJ1-1; 7 positions match TRBD1. The junction had 9 bases not matched to a gene; V was cut back by 4 bases and J by 3 bases. The germline CDR1 and CDR2 sequences are SGHDT and YYEEEE. The CDR3 consists of 15 residues. The CDR3 here is CASSPGGRGDTEAFF. DNA of the CDR3: TGTGCCAGCAGCCCAGGGGGGAGAGGGGACACTGAAGCTTTCTTT.

The J gene is TRBJ2-5, the V gene TRBV5-1, with 12 nucleotides matching TRBD2. V gave up 0 bases and J gave up 1 base; unmatched junction bases: 1. Looked up from germline, CDR1 is SGHRS and CDR2 is YFSETQ. The CDR3 loop spans 16 amino acids. CDR3 region: CASSLGLAGAQETQYF. CDR3 DNA sequence: TGCGCCAGCAGCTTGGGACTAGCGGGGGCCCAAGAGACCCAGTACTTC.

The chain has TRBV30 and TRBJ2-7; 10 nucleotides line up with TRBD2. Germline CDR1 and CDR2: GTSNPN and SVGIG (reference sequence). Unmatched junction bases numbered 5, after V lost 2 bases and J lost 1 base. The CDR3 contains 15 residues. The CDR3 region is CAWSPLAGVSYEQYF. Here the CDR3 DNA reads TGTGCCTGGAGTCCTCTAGCGGGAGTATCCTACGAGCAGTACTTC. Drawing the rest from reference TRBV30 and TRBJ2-7, the complete variable domain is SQTIHQWPATLVQPVGSPLSLECTVEGTSNPNLYWYRQAAGRGLQLLFYSVGIGQISSEVPQNLSASRPQDRQFILSSKKLLLSDSGFYLCAWSPLAGVSYEQYFGPGTRLTVT.

Worth noting for this clonotype: A much larger clone lies a single base off, so this may be a read error. The J gene is TRBJ2-3, the V gene TRBV6-1; perhaps TRBD2 as D (7 bases). The germline V and J ends were trimmed by 5 bases and 1 base, with 19 bases remaining between them. CDR1 is MNHNS, CDR2 SASEGT, per germline. The CDR3 is 17 residues long. The CDR3 spells CASSSCIGGRRTDTQYF. CDR3 bases: TGTGCCAGCAGTAGCTGCATCGGGGGGCGGCGCACAGATACGCAGTATTTT.

This clonotype was picked up many times. At one boundary the junction diverges from the germline segment, which might be a read error. The V call is TRBV15, the J call TRBJ2-7; D uncertain. Per the germline V gene, CDR1 is LNHNV and CDR2 is YYDKDF (reference sequence). This CDR3 comprises 12 residues. The CDR3 DNA reads as TGTGCCACCAGCAAGGGCTCCTTCGAGCAGTACTTC. It specifies CATSKGSFEQYF. Complete variable domain (other parts from reference TRBV15 and TRBJ2-7): DAMVIQNPRYQVTQFGKPVTLSCSQTLNHNVMYWYQQKSSQAPKLLFHYYDKDFNNEADTPDNFQSRRPNTSFCFLDIRSPGLGDTAMYLCATSKGSFEQYFGPGTRLTVT.

This clonotype was detected once. The missing conserved phenylalanine or tryptophan at the end of this CDR3 makes a read error likely. It is unclear where the CDR3 begins or ends on the DNA, so no DNA is shown, and the CDR3 is as TCRdb lists it. The chain joins TRBV12-3 or TRBV12-4 to TRBJ1-1. The CDR3 is 14 residues long, counting both termini. CDR3 sequence reads: CASSLSEGNTETFS.

This clonotype was picked up many times. The chain carries TRBV10-3 and TRBJ1-2; D unclear. Germline assignment: CDR1 ENHRY and CDR2 SYGVKD. CDR3 size: 15 residues. V lost 5 bases and J 7 bases, leaving 20 bases between the germline ends. Written as DNA, the CDR3 is TGTGCCATCAGTCCCGACATCCTAGGCCCTCCTGGCTACACCTTC. Translation gives CAISPDILGPPGYTF.

The chain is built from TRBV12-3 or TRBV12-4 and TRBJ2-7, with D perhaps TRBD1 (7 bases). This CDR3 contains 15 residues. V dropped 4 bases and J dropped 3 bases, with 16 bases sitting between them. CDR3 bases: TGTGCCAGCAGTTCTAGGCGTCAGGGGGGCTACGAGCAGTACTTC. Translating it yields CASSSRRQGGYEQYF.

This clonotype occurred many times. The V and J genes are TRBV2 and TRBJ1-1, with 7 bases aligning to TRBD1. After removal of 6 bases from V and 0 bases from J, the junction contained 4 bases not matched to a gene. This CDR3 is 14 amino acids long. The germline V gene has CDR1 SNHLY and CDR2 FYNNEI. CDR3 loop: CASRGDSLNTEAFF. The CDR3 nucleotides read TGTGCCAGCAGGGGGGACAGCCTGAACACTGAAGCTTTCTTT.

This clonotype has only a few counts. A read error may explain this, as a much larger clone is one base away. The rearrangement uses TRBV20-1 and TRBJ2-3, with D uncertain. CDR1 is DFQATT, CDR2 SNEGSKA, per germline (reference sequence). V gave up 0 bases and J gave up 4 bases, with 17 bases separating them. The CDR3 spans 16 residues. The CDR3 DNA reads TGCAGTGCTAGAGATCCCCGGTCATGGACGTCAGATACGCAGTATTTT. It encodes CSARDPRSWTSDTQYF.

The table lists this clonotype with many counts. The rearrangement uses TRBV7-8 and TRBJ2-1, with 7 nucleotides matching TRBD1. The J segment lost 9 bases and the V segment lost 5 bases, leaving 7 bases of the junction unmatched. The V gene's germline CDR1 is SGHVS and CDR2 FQNEAQ. The CDR3 contains 13 residues. The CDR3 reads CASSLTPGGEQFF. In DNA form, the CDR3 reads TGTGCCAGCAGCCTTACCCCAGGGGGTGAGCAGTTCTTC.

CDR3 in DNA: TGTGCCAGCAGTAGAGGACTAGCGGGCACAGATACGCAGTATTTT. The encoded protein is CASSRGLAGTDTQYF. This chain connects TRBV12-3 or TRBV12-4 to TRBJ2-3; 10 nucleotides line up with TRBD2. There are 15 residues in the CDR3. The junction had 3 bases not matched to a gene; V was cut back by 5 bases and J by 1 base.